These T cell receptor beta chains were read from a single sample in a study of CD8 T cells in ankylosing spondylitis. TCRdb reprocessed the 5' RACE reads with MiXCR, giving one entry per CDR3 protein. The data show 250,000 or so distinct CDR3 sequences, with approximately 24% seen just once and 0.61% held by the top ten. The sequencing sample was made of blood, either unsorted or a sorted T cell fraction (not recorded which). All receptors derive from a male donor with ankylosing spondylitis or in good health (not recorded which). CDR3s leave out the opening cysteine and the closing phenylalanine or tryptophan. A D gene is named only where the DNA matches it firmly.

11	NA	TRBV20-1	TRBJ1-6	SATRGASSPLH
9	NA	TRBV12-3/TRBV12-4	NA	ASSSRGTQY
12	TRBD1	TRBV20-1	TRBJ1-5	SARRTGDHQPQH
15	TRBD1	TRBV7-9	TRBJ1-3	ASSPPGTAISGNTIY
12	TRBD1	TRBV10-3	TRBJ2-7	AISEGGVDREQY
14	NA	TRBV25-1	TRBJ1-2	ASSESQGFSDYGYT
13	TRBD1	TRBV9	TRBJ2-2	ASSAWDSNTGELF
12	NA	TRBV29-1	TRBJ2-3	SVEDGIGPDTQY
12	NA	TRBV7-8	TRBJ1-3	ASSFKGPGNTIY
17	NA	TRBV2	TRBJ2-6	ASSGGWGNQAPGANVLT
13	TRBD1	TRBV29-1	TRBJ2-7	SVSWLGQGSSEQY
16	TRBD2	TRBV10-2	TRBJ2-1	ASTPPPGLAGGRNEQF
17	TRBD2	TRBV4-1	TRBJ2-3	ASSQGRVKASGSTDTQY
12	NA	TRBV2	TRBJ2-3	ASRQTTSTDTQY
12	NA	TRBV12-3/TRBV12-4	TRBJ1-2	ASSVYQTNYGYT
10	NA	TRBV7-9	TRBJ1-2	ASSPERVGYT
13	TRBD1	TRBV20-1	TRBJ1-6	SAEGQGEKSSPLH
10	NA	TRBV29-1	TRBJ2-7	SVRDTSYEQY
13	TRBD2	TRBV2	TRBJ2-1	ASSPRTSGGDEQF
11	NA	TRBV15	TRBJ2-1	ATSRGLGYEQF
13	TRBD2	TRBV12-3/TRBV12-4	TRBJ2-7	ASKRGLAGVYEQY
10	NA	TRBV12-3/TRBV12-4	TRBJ1-4	ASSTGFEKLF
13	TRBD1	TRBV24-1	TRBJ2-5	ATSEPRQGQETQY
14	NA	TRBV12-3/TRBV12-4	TRBJ2-1	ASRSTGGASYNEQF
14	NA	TRBV2	TRBJ2-2	ASSERIAGGVGELF
13	TRBD1	TRBV5-1	TRBJ1-1	ASSLEGAGNTEAF
12	NA	TRBV6-1	TRBJ1-2	ASRTRTEPYGYT
12	NA	TRBV7-8	TRBJ2-5	ASSLVLWGETQY
11	NA	TRBV29-1	TRBJ1-1	SVIEPLGTEAF
8	NA	TRBV29-1	TRBJ2-1	SVVSNEQF
13	NA	TRBV7-6	TRBJ2-2	ASSLGGQNTGELF
14	TRBD2	TRBV2	TRBJ2-5	ASSAPGGGSLGTQY
14	NA	TRBV6-1	TRBJ2-7	ASSKGGRTSSYEQY
11	NA	TRBV2	TRBJ2-2	ASSAQLTGELF
15	TRBD2	TRBV18	TRBJ2-1	ASSPPGGLAGNNEQF